This T cell receptor beta chain is drawn from a study of blood T cell repertoires in COVID-19. For the study at large: There were acute and convalescent COVID-19 samples, and they came from the United States, Italy and Spain. T cells, B-cell-depleted T cells, or PBMCs supplied cDNA or gDNA.

Sequencing used immunoSEQ multiplex PCR; TCRdb keeps in-frame clones, though not all of them. The data show 400,000 or so clones, nearly 90% seen once. Trimming cost V 2 bases and J 5 bases; bases outside gene matches: 5. The CDR3 has 15 amino acids. Looked up from germline, CDR1 is SSHAT and CDR2 is FNYEAQ (reference sequence). Enrollees, about 18 to 95 years old, lived in 24 US areas. Sequences were obtained from PBMCs or T cells enriched from blood (not recorded which). The chain carries TRBV7-7 and TRBJ2-3; 9 positions agree with TRBD2. This TCR was recovered from a woman aged 35 to 49 with acute COVID-19. The CDR3 spells CASSLTRGGVDTQYF. CDR3 bases: TGTGCCAGCAGCTTAACGCGGGGGGGCGTAGATACGCAGTATTTT.